One sample yielded the 10 T cell receptor beta chains listed below, sequenced in a study of vaccination effects on CD4 cells after COVID-19. Which antigens these TCRs recognize remains unknown. Clones were sequenced by immunoSEQ multiplex PCR, and TCRdb holds only the in-frame ones, with some missing. Of roughly 41,000 clones in the sample, around 73% were seen once. CD4+ T cell isolation took place after 10 days of culture. Everyone in the study got two shots of either the BNT162b2 or mRNA-1273 vaccine. The sequencing used CD4+ T cells from PBMCs cultured without peptide, collected after COVID-19 vaccination. These TCRs come from a human donor who received a COVID-19 vaccine.

This sequence joins TRBV6-5 and TRBJ2-7; D is unclear. Looked up from germline, CDR1 is MNHEY and CDR2 is SVGAGI. Trimming cost V 0 bases and J 1 base, with 13 bases left between them. CDR3 size: 16 residues. The CDR3: CASSYSRTASSYEQYF. The CDR3 nucleotides are TGTGCCAGCAGTTACTCGAGGACGGCGTCATCCTACGAGCAGTACTTC.

This chain links TRBV6-5 with TRBJ1-4; 7 nucleotides agree with TRBD1. J gave up 7 bases and V 7 bases, and 9 bases lay outside the gene matches. Germline CDR1 reads MNHEY; CDR2 reads SVGAGI. The CDR3 totals 14 residues. This CDR3 is CASTVGSGGEKLFF. The CDR3 DNA reads as TGTGCCAGCACGGTGGGGTCAGGGGGTGAAAAACTGTTTTTT.

The chain is built from TRBV24-1 and TRBJ2-1, with a weak D call TRBD2 (6 bases). CDR1 and CDR2 (germline): KGHDR, SFDVKD. The CDR3 spans 15 residues. Deletions cut 3 bases from V and 3 bases from J, with 11 bases between. The CDR3 region is CATSDPRGGYNEQFF. The CDR3 coding sequence is TGTGCCACCAGTGATCCGAGGGGAGGCTACAATGAGCAGTTCTTC.

CDR3 coding DNA: TGTGCCAGCAGAGGATCCGGGAGCTACGAGCAGTACTTC. Translated: CASRGSGSYEQYF. The chain is built from TRBV6-5 and TRBJ2-7; possible D gene TRBD2, 6 bases. V lost 6 bases and J 3 bases, leaving 12 bases between the germline ends. Germline V gene sequence: CDR1 MNHEY, CDR2 SVGAGI. The CDR3 is 13 residues long.

A few counts support this clone. This chain uses TRBV4-1 with TRBJ2-2; D remains ambiguous. This CDR3 contains 12 residues. CDR1 MGHRA and CDR2 YSYEKL come from the germline V gene. Deletions cut 5 bases from V and 5 bases from J, with 6 bases between. The CDR3 DNA reads TGCGCCAGCAGCTATCCAACCGGGGAGCTGTTTTTT. This codes for CASSYPTGELFF.

The CDR3 protein is CASSPWDRGTGELFF. The DNA of the CDR3 is TGTGCCAGCAGCCCATGGGACAGGGGAACCGGGGAGCTGTTTTTT. V is TRBV3-1 (or the pseudogene TRBV3-2) and J is TRBJ2-2; TRBD1 matches at 10 bases. The junction had 4 bases not matched to a gene; V was cut back by 4 bases and J by 5 bases. This CDR3 is 15 amino acids long. Germline CDR1 reads LGHDT; CDR2 reads YNNKEL (reference sequence).

V and J are TRBV4-1 and TRBJ2-7; D unresolved. Trimming left V 4 bases short and J 4 bases short, with 11 bases between. Germline V CDR1 and CDR2: MGHRA, YSYEKL. The CDR3 runs 13 residues. This CDR3 is CASSLANGYEQYF. CDR3 sequence (DNA): TGCGCCAGCAGCCTTGCTAATGGGTACGAGCAGTACTTC.

This rearrangement joins TRBV5-1 to TRBJ2-7; 10 bases agree with TRBD1. Unmatched junction bases numbered 8, after V lost 4 bases and J lost 7 bases. This CDR3 spans 14 amino acids. Germline V gives CDR1 SGHRS, CDR2 YFSETQ. CDR3 sequence: CASSAGTGVGEQYF. In DNA form, the CDR3 reads TGCGCCAGCAGCGCGGGGACAGGGGTTGGGGAGCAGTACTTC.

V usage is TRBV3-1 (or the pseudogene TRBV3-2) and J usage is TRBJ2-1; D is ambiguous. V was trimmed by 0 bases and J by 1 base, leaving 7 bases between them. The CDR3 is 15 residues long. Germline V lookup: CDR1 LGHDT, CDR2 YNNKEL (reference sequence). The CDR3 loop reads CASSQDSDSYNEQFF. For the CDR3, the DNA is TGTGCCAGCAGCCAAGATTCCGATTCCTACAATGAGCAGTTCTTC.

This clone occurred a few times. V is TRBV18 and J is TRBJ2-7; 9 bases line up with TRBD1. Germline V gene data show CDR1 as KGHSH and CDR2 as LQKENI. V lost 4 bases and J lost 5; bases outside the gene matches: 6. CDR3 length: 14 residues. CDR3: CASSHGTGYDEQYF. The CDR3, as DNA: TGTGCCAGCTCACACGGGACAGGGTATGACGAGCAGTACTTC. The full variable domain, with the rest looked up from reference TRBV18 and TRBJ2-7, is NAGVMQNPRHLVRRRGQEARLRCSPMKGHSHVYWYRQLPEEGLKFMVYLQKENIIDESGMPKERFSAEFPKEGPSILRIQQVVRGDSAAYFCASSHGTGYDEQYFGPGTRLTVT.